This T cell receptor beta chain was recovered during a study of T cell repertoires and Cas9 in healthy adults. The wider study: Characterization of SpCas9-reactive CD4 and CD8 T cells covered multi-effector potency, cytotoxicity and lineage. Study observations and caveats: Reportedly, SpCas9-reactive effector T cell proliferation and function were mitigated by SpCas9-reactive Tregs in vitro.

Germline V CDR1 and CDR2: ENHRY, SYGVKD. The CDR3 totals 19 residues. V was clipped by 0 bases and J by 2 bases, with 17 bases between them. Profiling relied on immunoSEQ multiplex PCR, and the TCRdb table lists in-frame clones only, not all of them. In the table there are tens of thousands of clones, about nine tenths of which are singletons. As concerns this clone: Its specificity is not known. Within the sample, other DNA sequences also encode this same CDR3.

The chain combines TRBV10-3 with TRBJ2-6, with D perhaps given as TRBD1 or TRBD2 (5 bases each). Sequencing was performed on CD4+ effector T cells (CD127+, CD25-, CD137-, CD154-) from PBMCs; culture status not recorded. This clonotype was obtained from a human donor in good health. The CDR3: CAISESRLGPGTGANVLTF. For the CDR3, the DNA is TGTGCCATCAGTGAGTCGCGGCTGGGACCGGGGACTGGGGCCAACGTCCTGACTTTC.